This entry is about one T cell receptor (beta chain). Deletions cut 4 bases from V and 0 bases from J, with 12 bases between. CDR3 length equals 15 residues. The germline gives CDR1 GTSNPN, CDR2 SVGIG (reference sequence). The sample comes from a study of identical twins. TCRdb re-called the 5' RACE reads with MiXCR, one entry per CDR3 protein. This table holds 430,000 or so distinct CDR3 sequences, more than 20% found once. This sample was shared with a second study, whose subject was T cells expressing NK-cell markers. That study adds: Dominant NKG2C+ clonotypes accounted for 1.0-7.0% of CD8+ T cells in a handful of donors.

The sequencing sample was made of CD4+ T cells sorted from blood. The chain joins TRBV30 to TRBJ2-2; D remains ambiguous. The receptor comes from a woman aged 18-30 years in good health. CDR3 bases: TGTGCCTGGAAGGGTTGGGCAGCGAACACCGGGGAGCTGTTTTTT. It encodes CAWKGWAANTGELFF.